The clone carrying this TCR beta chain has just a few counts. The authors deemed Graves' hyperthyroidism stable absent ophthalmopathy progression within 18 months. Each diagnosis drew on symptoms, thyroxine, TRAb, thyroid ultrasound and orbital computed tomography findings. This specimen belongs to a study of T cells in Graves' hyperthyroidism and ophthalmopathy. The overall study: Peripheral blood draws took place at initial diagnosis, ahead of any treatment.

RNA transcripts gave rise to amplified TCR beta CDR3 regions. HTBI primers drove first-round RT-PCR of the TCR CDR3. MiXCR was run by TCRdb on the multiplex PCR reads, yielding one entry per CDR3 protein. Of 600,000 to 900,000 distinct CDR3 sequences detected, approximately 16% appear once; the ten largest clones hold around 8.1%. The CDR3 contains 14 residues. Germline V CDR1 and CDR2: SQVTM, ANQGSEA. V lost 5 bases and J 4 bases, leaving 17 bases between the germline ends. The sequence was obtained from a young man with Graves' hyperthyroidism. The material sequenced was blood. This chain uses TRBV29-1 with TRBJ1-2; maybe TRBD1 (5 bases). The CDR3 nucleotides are TGCAGCGTTATCAGGGAAAAAGGAGTCTATGGCTACACCTTC. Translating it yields CSVIREKGVYGYTF.